This T cell receptor beta chain was observed in a study of T cell responses to AZD1222 COVID-19 vaccine. CDR1 is GTSNPN and CDR2 is SVGIG in the germline V gene (reference sequence). The CDR3 is 13 residues long. With V trimmed by 8 bases and J by 0 bases, 5 bases remained unmatched. Profiling relied on immunoSEQ multiplex PCR, and the TCRdb table lists in-frame clones only, not all of them. The sample has approximately 110,000 clones; roughly 90% are singletons. The chain employs TRBV30 and TRBJ2-5; TRBD2 matches at 8 bases. The TCR sequence derives from an adult in good health. Sequenced here: peripheral blood, sampled on day 0 of AZD1222 vaccination. In DNA form, the CDR3 reads TGTGCCGGACTACTAGCGGACCAAGAGACCCAGTACTTC. It encodes CAGLLADQETQYF.